The rows below give T cell receptor beta chains drawn from one sample of a study of CD8 T cells in ankylosing spondylitis. MiXCR was run by TCRdb on the 5' RACE reads, yielding one entry per CDR3 protein. The sample shows 150,000 to 200,000 distinct CDR3 sequences, more than 10% of them seen only once. The material sequenced was blood, either unsorted or a sorted T cell fraction (not recorded which). Receptor source: a male donor with ankylosing spondylitis or in good health (not recorded which). The CDR3 runs from the conserved cysteine through the conserved F or W. The D gene is left open where the match is weak. Some rows mark clone size as missing; the rest say once, few, many or name a class of expanded clone.

d_call j_call clone_size v_call cdr3_nt cdr3_aa
TRBD1 TRBJ1-1 NA TRBV20-1 TGCAGTGCTAGGAAGGGGGCGGAGAACACTGAAGCTTTCTTT CSARKGAENTEAFF
NA TRBJ2-2 few TRBV3-1 TGTGCCAGCAGCCAAGATCTGGGGCGCACGAACACCGGGGAGCTGTTTTTT CASSQDLGRTNTGELFF
TRBD2 TRBJ2-1 many TRBV7-2 TGTGCCAGCAGCTTAGGACTGGGACTAGCGGCCAATGAGCAGTTCTTC CASSLGLGLAANEQFF
NA TRBJ2-5 NA TRBV6-1 TGTGCCAGCAGTGAATGGGTGGAAGAGACCCAGTACTTC CASSEWVEETQYF
NA TRBJ2-7 NA TRBV2 TGTGCCACCGAGGGTACTTCCCCATACGAGCAGTACTTC CATEGTSPYEQYF
NA TRBJ2-5 NA TRBV5-6 TGTGCCAGCAGCCCCCCGTCCCAAGAGACCCAGTACTTC CASSPPSQETQYF
NA TRBJ1-5 NA TRBV6-2/TRBV6-3 TGTGCCAGCAGTCACCGGGGCTTCAATCAGCCCCAGCATTTT CASSHRGFNQPQHF
NA TRBJ1-1 NA TRBV6-5 TGTGCCAGCAGTTACTCGAAACCTGTGAGGGCGGAAGCTTTCTTT CASSYSKPVRAEAFF
NA TRBJ1-5 NA TRBV30 TGTGCCTGGAGCGGACAGTTTGACAATCAGCCCCAGCATTTT CAWSGQFDNQPQHF
NA TRBJ2-7 few TRBV4-1 TGCGCCAGCAGCCCAGAAGGTGGAGCGGCTTCCTACGAGCAGTACTTC CASSPEGGAASYEQYF
NA TRBJ2-1 NA TRBV10-3 TGTGCCATCAGTGCCGGGAGCTCCTACAATGAGCAGTTCTTC CAISAGSSYNEQFF
TRBD1 TRBJ2-7 NA TRBV2 TGTGCCAGCAGGGGACAGGAGTACGAGCAGTACTTC CASRGQEYEQYF
NA TRBJ2-3 NA TRBV5-1 TGCGCCAGCAGCTTGGCTAGGGTTCTCTCTACTAGCACAGATACGCAGTATTTT CASSLARVLSTSTDTQYF